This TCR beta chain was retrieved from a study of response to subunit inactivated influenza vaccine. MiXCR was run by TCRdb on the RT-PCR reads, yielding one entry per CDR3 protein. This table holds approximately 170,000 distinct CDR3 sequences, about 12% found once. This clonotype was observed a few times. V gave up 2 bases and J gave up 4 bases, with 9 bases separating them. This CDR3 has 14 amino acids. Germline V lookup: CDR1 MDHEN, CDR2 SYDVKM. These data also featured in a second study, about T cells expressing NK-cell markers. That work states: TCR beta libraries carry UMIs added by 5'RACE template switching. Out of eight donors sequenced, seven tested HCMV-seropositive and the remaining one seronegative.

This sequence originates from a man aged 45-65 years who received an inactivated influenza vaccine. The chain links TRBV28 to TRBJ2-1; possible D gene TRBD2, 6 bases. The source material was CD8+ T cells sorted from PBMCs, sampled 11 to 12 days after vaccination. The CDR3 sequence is CASSLMSGYNEQFF. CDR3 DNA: TGTGCCAGCAGTTTAATGAGCGGGTACAATGAGCAGTTCTTC.